Following are 31 T cell receptor beta chains from one sample sequenced in a study of identical twins. MiXCR, applied by TCRdb to the 5' RACE reads, yields one record per CDR3 protein. The sample has hundreds of thousands of distinct CDR3 sequences, roughly 7.5% seen once. These data also featured in a second study, about yellow fever vaccine responses in identical twins.

The sequencing sample was made of memory (CD45RO+) T cells sorted from blood. All receptors derive from a woman under 30 in good health.

This clonotype came up a few times. The rearrangement links TRBV6-1 to TRBJ1-1; perhaps TRBD1 as D (6 bases). Trimming pared 7 bases from V and 4 bases from J, leaving 16 bases between. Germline loops: CDR1 MNHNS, CDR2 SASEGT. There are 14 residues in the CDR3. The CDR3 nucleotides read TGTGCCAGCACCGAGTCACAGGGAGTCACTGAAGCTTTCTTT. It yields the protein CASTESQGVTEAFF.

V gene TRBV7-9 combines with J gene TRBJ2-5; D is possibly TRBD1 (5 bases). V was pared by 1 base and J by 9 bases, with 12 bases between. CDR1 SEHNR and CDR2 FQNEAQ come from the germline V gene (reference sequence). CDR3 length: 13 residues. CDR3 nucleotide sequence: TGTGCCAGCAGCTTAGTAGGCAGGGAATCCCAGTACTTC. Encoded protein: CASSLVGRESQYF.

This clonotype was counted ten times or more. The rearrangement links TRBV11-2 to TRBJ2-5; TRBD2 agrees at 16 bases. The length of the CDR3 is 19 residues. Trimming cost V 0 bases and J 7 bases; bases outside gene matches: 11. Per germline, CDR1 SGHAT and CDR2 FQNNGV. The CDR3 sequence is CASSLDREGLAGGPGTQYF. The DNA of the CDR3 is TGTGCCAGCAGCTTAGATCGTGAGGGACTAGCGGGAGGGCCAGGGACCCAGTACTTC.

This clonotype was seen repeatedly, ten times or more. The V and J genes are TRBV28 and TRBJ2-7; possibly TRBD1 or TRBD2 for D (5 bases each). V dropped 3 bases and J dropped 3 bases, with 15 bases sitting between them. The CDR3 is 15 amino acids. Germline-derived CDR1 and CDR2 are MDHEN and SYDVKM. The CDR3: CASSLFHGAGYEQYF. CDR3 sequence (DNA): TGTGCCAGCAGTTTGTTCCACGGGGCAGGCTACGAGCAGTACTTC. Based on the CDR3 plus reference TRBV28 and TRBJ2-7, the full variable domain is DVKVTQSSRYLVKRTGEKVFLECVQDMDHENMFWYRQDPGLGLRLIYFSYDVKMKEKGDIPEGYSVSREKKERFSLILESASTNQTSMYLCASSLFHGAGYEQYFGPGTRLTVT.

CDR3 residues: CASSTGLADTDTQYF. In nucleotides, the CDR3 is TGTGCCAGCAGTACGGGACTAGCGGATACAGATACGCAGTATTTT. The chain uses TRBV6-4 and TRBJ2-3; TRBD2 agrees at 11 bases. The germline CDR1 and CDR2 sequences are MRHNA and SNTAGT. The CDR3 sequence is 15 residues long. The trim removed 5 bases at V and 3 bases at J, leaving 4 bases unmatched.

This chain links TRBV2 with TRBJ2-1; D remains ambiguous. There are 11 residues in the CDR3. V gave up 7 bases and J gave up 10 bases, with 11 bases separating them. From germline, CDR1 is SNHLY and CDR2 FYNNEI. The CDR3 DNA reads TGTGCCAGCACCCCCGACCCCGAGCAGTTCTTC. The encoded protein is CASTPDPEQFF. Full variable domain (rest looked up from reference TRBV2 and TRBJ2-1): EPEVTQTPSHQVTQMGQEVILRCVPISNHLYFYWYRQILGQKVEFLVSFYNNEISEKSEIFDDQFSVERPDGSNFTLKIRSTKLEDSAMYFCASTPDPEQFFGPGTRLTVL.

At least ten counts were recorded for this clonotype. V is TRBV4-3 and J is TRBJ1-1, with unresolved D. V was pared by 0 bases and J by 2 bases, with 4 bases between. The CDR3 spans 13 residues. The germline V gene encodes CDR1 LGHNA and CDR2 YSLEER. The CDR3 DNA follows: TGCGCCAGCAGCCAAGAGGAAAACACTGAAGCTTTCTTT. This codes for CASSQEENTEAFF.

V gene TRBV24-1 combines with J gene TRBJ2-2, with 8 bases matching TRBD1. With 10 bases clipped from V and 6 bases from J, the junction kept 6 bases outside the gene matches. Germline values: CDR1 KGHDR, CDR2 SFDVKD. This CDR3 is 13 amino acids long. CDR3 in amino acids: CATASRGPGELFF. In DNA form, the CDR3 reads TGTGCCACAGCCTCCAGGGGGCCCGGGGAGCTGTTTTTT.

This clonotype was detected once. The V call is TRBV21-1, the J call TRBJ2-2; the D segment call TRBD2 is taken from the table without a DNA check. TRBV21-1 is a listed pseudogene. The length of the CDR3 is 17 residues. As DNA, the CDR3 is TGTGCCAGCAGCACAGGGACTAGCGGGAGAGACACCGGGGAGCTGTTTTTT. Translated: CASSTGTSGRDTGELFF.

This chain connects TRBV5-6 to TRBJ2-4; D is perhaps TRBD1 or TRBD2 (5 bases each). The CDR3 totals 16 residues. Trimming pared 1 base from V and 9 bases from J, leaving 20 bases between. Germline CDR1 and CDR2: SGHDT and YYEEEE. The CDR3 loop is CASSLRLRQLGTIQYF. CDR3 bases: TGTGCCAGCAGCTTGCGGTTGAGGCAGCTTGGGACCATTCAGTACTTC.

This clonotype came up many times. The rearrangement links TRBV5-1 to TRBJ2-7; 9 nucleotides agree with TRBD1. V shed 4 bases, J shed 4 bases, and the junction held 12 bases outside the gene matches. CDR1 is SGHRS, CDR2 YFSETQ, per germline. The CDR3 spans 16 residues. CDR3 in amino acids: CASSQRPGQGQYEQYF. The CDR3 region has the DNA TGCGCCAGCAGCCAAAGGCCGGGACAGGGTCAGTACGAGCAGTACTTC.

This clonotype was observed many times. The chain combines TRBV19 with TRBJ2-7; TRBD2 matches 9 bases. This CDR3 has 14 amino acids. The V gene end was trimmed by 5 bases and the J gene end by 7 bases; junction bases not matched to a gene: 9. CDR1 and CDR2 (germline): LNHDA, SQIVND (reference sequence). The CDR3 sequence: CASSGPGLAAEQYF. The CDR3 DNA reads as TGTGCCAGTAGTGGACCGGGACTAGCAGCTGAGCAGTACTTC.

In its sample, this clonotype was seen a few times. The chain is built from TRBV20-1 and TRBJ2-1; 8 bases agree with TRBD2. The CDR3 totals 14 residues. V was pared by 2 bases and J by 9 bases, with 9 bases of the junction left unmatched. Germline V gene sequence: CDR1 DFQATT, CDR2 SNEGSKA (reference sequence). The CDR3 here is CSARTTGSGGEQFF. Here the CDR3 DNA reads TGCAGTGCTAGAACGACCGGGAGCGGGGGTGAGCAGTTCTTC.

The V gene is TRBV19, the J gene TRBJ1-1; 11 bases match TRBD1. The V segment lost 5 bases and the J segment 5 bases; nucleotides outside the gene matches: 7. Germline V CDR1 and CDR2: LNHDA, SQIVND (reference sequence). This CDR3 comprises 15 residues. CDR3 sequence: CASSVGQGAGTEAFF. CDR3 nucleotide sequence: TGTGCCAGTAGTGTCGGACAGGGGGCGGGAACTGAAGCTTTCTTT.

This clonotype was seen a few times. The chain recombines TRBV29-1 with TRBJ1-2; D may be TRBD1 (6 bases). Looked up from germline, CDR1 is SQVTM and CDR2 is ANQGSEA. Trimming cost V 6 bases and J 5 bases, with 19 bases left between them. The CDR3 has 14 amino acids. The CDR3 coding sequence is TGCAGCGTCAAGGACAGACCCCTTGGGTATGGCTACACCTTC. It yields the protein CSVKDRPLGYGYTF. Full variable domain (remainder filled in from reference TRBV29-1 and TRBJ1-2): SAVISQKPSRDICQRGTSLTIQCQVDSQVTMMFWYRQQPGQSLTLIATANQGSEATYESGFVIDKFPISRPNLTFSTLTVSNMSPEDSSIYLCSVKDRPLGYGYTFGSGTRLTVV.

About this clonotype itself: The junction does not match germline at one end; this may be a read error. CDR3 region: CSARGGNTQYF. CDR3 DNA sequence: TGCAGTGCCAGAGGGGGAAATACGCAGTATTTT. The chain carries TRBV20-1 and TRBJ2-3, with D perhaps matching TRBD1 (6 bases). The CDR3 runs 11 residues. Germline-derived CDR1 and CDR2 are DFQATT and SNEGSKA (reference sequence).

This clonotype has at least ten counts. V usage is TRBV5-1 and J usage is TRBJ1-4; D is perhaps TRBD1 (5 bases). V was trimmed by 4 bases and J by 7 bases, leaving 14 bases between them. The CDR3 length is 14 residues. Germline CDR1 reads SGHRS; CDR2 reads YFSETQ. Here the CDR3 reads CASSLGAGGEKLFF. The CDR3 DNA reads TGCGCCAGCAGCCTTGGGGCGGGCGGTGAAAAACTGTTTTTT.

The sample holds a few counts of this clonotype. V is TRBV7-9 and J is TRBJ1-6, with unresolved D. Trimming took 1 base from V and 8 from J, leaving 12 bases between them. Germline values: CDR1 SEHNR, CDR2 FQNEAQ (reference sequence). The CDR3 has 15 amino acids. The CDR3, as DNA: TGTGCCAGCAGCTTAGACTCCAATCGTCATTCACCCCTCCACTTT. This sequence encodes CASSLDSNRHSPLHF.

This clonotype was picked up many times. The chain employs TRBV29-1 and TRBJ2-1, with TRBD2 matching 7 bases. Germline V gene sequence: CDR1 SQVTM, CDR2 ANQGSEA. The CDR3 totals 14 residues. V gave up 7 bases and J gave up 3 bases; unmatched junction bases: 9. Here the CDR3 DNA reads TGCAGCGCCTCTAGCGGAACCGTCTACAATGAGCAGTTCTTC. It encodes CSASSGTVYNEQFF.

This clonotype was counted a few times. V gene TRBV20-1 combines with J gene TRBJ1-2; D not resolved. The V and J ends lost 4 bases and 1 base respectively, with 4 bases between them. There are 11 residues in the CDR3. Germline V CDR1 and CDR2: DFQATT, SNEGSKA (reference sequence). The CDR3 DNA reads as TGCAGTGCTACAGATAACTATGGCTACACCTTC. Its protein is CSATDNYGYTF.

This clonotype was observed many times. V gene TRBV29-1 combines with J gene TRBJ2-2, with 8 positions matching TRBD2. The length of the CDR3 is 13 residues. Trimming removed 7 bases from V and 5 bases from J; junction bases left unmatched: 6. Germline assignment: CDR1 SQVTM and CDR2 ANQGSEA. Here the CDR3 reads CSGTGLVTGELFF. The CDR3 coding sequence is TGCAGCGGCACGGGACTAGTGACCGGGGAGCTGTTTTTT.

As to this clonotype: A read error may explain this, as a much larger clone is one base away. This chain joins TRBV7-2 and TRBJ2-3; no clear D gene. Germline assignment: CDR1 SGHTA and CDR2 FQGNSA. The ends were cut back, 5 bases at V and 7 bases at J, with 10 bases in the middle. The CDR3 sequence is 12 residues long. This CDR3 reads CASSDSPNTQYF. CDR3 nucleotides: TGTGCCAGCAGCGATAGCCCCAATACGCAGTATTTT.

This clonotype has at least ten counts. The chain recombines TRBV5-1 with TRBJ2-7; weak D call: TRBD1 (7 bases). Germline V gene sequence: CDR1 SGHRS, CDR2 YFSETQ. The V end lost 4 bases, the J end lost 1 base, and 12 bases lay between the germline ends. The CDR3 has 14 residues. This CDR3 is CASSRGTVSYEQYF. The CDR3 bases are TGCGCCAGCAGCCGGGGGACAGTTTCCTACGAGCAGTACTTC.

This clonotype has at least ten counts. V usage is TRBV4-2 and J usage is TRBJ2-1; 9 bases line up with TRBD2. CDR1 and CDR2 from the germline V gene are LGHNA and YNFKEQ. The CDR3 extends over 17 amino acids. J lost 4 bases, V lost 0 bases, and 7 bases had no gene match. The CDR3 sequence is CASSQDLRGGHYNEQFF. CDR3 sequence (DNA): TGTGCCAGCAGCCAAGATCTGCGGGGGGGCCATTACAATGAGCAGTTCTTC.

This clonotype was observed a handful of times. The genes are TRBV6-2 or TRBV6-3 and TRBJ1-1; TRBD1 is a possible D gene (6 bases). Per germline, CDR1 MNHEY and CDR2 SVGEGT. The V end lost 6 bases, the J end lost 0 bases, and 11 bases lay between the germline ends. This CDR3 is built from 14 residues. The CDR3 DNA reads TGTGCCAGCAGGAACCGGGACATGAACACTGAAGCTTTCTTT. It codes for CASRNRDMNTEAFF.

This clonotype was observed a handful of times. The chain combines TRBV27 with TRBJ1-6, with D perhaps TRBD1 (6 bases). V was pared by 6 bases and J by 10 bases, with 13 bases between. CDR1 is MNHEY, CDR2 SMNVEV, per germline (reference sequence). The CDR3 is 13 residues long. In DNA, the CDR3 is TGTGCCAGCAGCTTAATGGACAGCTCACCCCTCCACTTT. It yields the protein CASSLMDSSPLHF.

DNA for the CDR3: TGTGCCAGCAGCCAGCCGTCTTACGAGCAGTACTTC. Translation gives CASSQPSYEQYF. V gene TRBV3-1 combines with J gene TRBJ2-7; no firm D call. CDR1 and CDR2 from the germline V gene are LGHDT and YNNKEL (reference sequence). The V and J ends lost 3 bases and 4 bases respectively, with 7 bases between them. This CDR3 comprises 12 residues.

The chain joins TRBV14 to TRBJ2-3, with D possibly TRBD1 on 5 matching bases. The germline gives CDR1 SGHDN, CDR2 FVKESK. The CDR3 contains 15 residues. V was pared by 2 bases and J by 7 bases, with 16 bases between. The CDR3 region is CASSQLKGPENTQYF. DNA of the CDR3: TGTGCCAGCAGCCAATTGAAGGGGCCCGAGAATACGCAGTATTTT.

A word on this clonotype: A clone one base away is much larger, so this may be a read error. The rearrangement joins TRBV12-3 or TRBV12-4 to TRBJ2-3; TRBD1 is a possible D gene (5 bases). The CDR3 consists of 13 residues. The CDR3 sequence: CAGSQGPPDAQYF. The CDR3 bases are TGTGCCGGATCTCAGGGTCCCCCAGATGCGCAGTATTTT.

This clonotype has at least ten counts. The chain recombines TRBV5-1 with TRBJ2-1, with D uncertain. CDR1 is SGHRS and CDR2 is YFSETQ in the germline V gene. This CDR3 contains 18 residues. The V end was cut by 3 bases, the J end by 6 bases, with 25 bases between. CDR3 DNA: TGCGCCAGCAGCTCGAGTGTGGATTCGTGGTCACCTCGCAATGAGCAGTTCTTC. Its translation is CASSSSVDSWSPRNEQFF.

There are many counts of this clonotype. V gene TRBV29-1 combines with J gene TRBJ1-2; D is possibly TRBD1 (6 bases). Germline-derived CDR1 and CDR2 are SQVTM and ANQGSEA. The CDR3 is made up of 14 amino acids. The V and J ends lost 7 bases and 8 bases respectively, with 23 bases between them. CDR3 in DNA: TGCAGCGCTGGATCACAGGGCTTCTTATGGGGCTACACCTTC. It yields the protein CSAGSQGFLWGYTF.